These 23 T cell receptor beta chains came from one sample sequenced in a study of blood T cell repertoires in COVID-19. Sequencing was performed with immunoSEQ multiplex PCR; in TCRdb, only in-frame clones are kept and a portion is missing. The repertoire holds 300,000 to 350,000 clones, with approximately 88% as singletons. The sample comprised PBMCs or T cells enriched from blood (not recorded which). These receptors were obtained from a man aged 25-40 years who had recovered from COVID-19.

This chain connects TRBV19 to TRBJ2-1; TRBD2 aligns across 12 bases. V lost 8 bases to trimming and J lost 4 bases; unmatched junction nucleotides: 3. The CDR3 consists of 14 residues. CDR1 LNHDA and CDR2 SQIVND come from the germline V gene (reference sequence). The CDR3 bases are TGTGCCAGTGCGACTAGCGGGGGATACAATGAGCAGTTCTTC. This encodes CASATSGGYNEQFF.

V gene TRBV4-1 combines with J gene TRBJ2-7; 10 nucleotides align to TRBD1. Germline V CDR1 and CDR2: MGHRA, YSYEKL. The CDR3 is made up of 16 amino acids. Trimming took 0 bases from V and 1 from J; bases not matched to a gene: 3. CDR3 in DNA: TGCGCCAGCAGCCAAGATGGGACAGGGGCATCCTACGAGCAGTACTTC. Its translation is CASSQDGTGASYEQYF.

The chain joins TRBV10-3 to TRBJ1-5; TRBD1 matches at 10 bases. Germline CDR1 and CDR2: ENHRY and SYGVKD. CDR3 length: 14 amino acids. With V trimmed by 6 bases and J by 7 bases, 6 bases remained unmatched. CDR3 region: CAIRRQGADQPQHF. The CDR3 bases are TGTGCCATCAGGCGACAGGGGGCTGACCAGCCCCAGCATTTT.

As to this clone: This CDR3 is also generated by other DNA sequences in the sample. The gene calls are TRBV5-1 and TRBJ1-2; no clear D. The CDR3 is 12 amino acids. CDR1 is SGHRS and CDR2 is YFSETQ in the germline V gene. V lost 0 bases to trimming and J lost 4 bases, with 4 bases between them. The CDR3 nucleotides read TGCGCCAGCAGCTTGGACACCTATGGCTACACCTTC. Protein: CASSLDTYGYTF.

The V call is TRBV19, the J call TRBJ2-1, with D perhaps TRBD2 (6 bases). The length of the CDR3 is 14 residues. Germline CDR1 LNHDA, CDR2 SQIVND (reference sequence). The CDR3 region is CDGWWRGSYNEQFF. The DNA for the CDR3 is TGTGACGGGTGGTGGCGGGGCTCCTACAATGAGCAGTTCTTC.

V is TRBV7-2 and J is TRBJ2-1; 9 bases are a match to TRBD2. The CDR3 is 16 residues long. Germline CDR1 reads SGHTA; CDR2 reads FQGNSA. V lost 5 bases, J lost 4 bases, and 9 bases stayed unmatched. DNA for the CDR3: TGTGCCAGCAGCCTTTTCGGGACTAGCAGTTACAATGAGCAGTTCTTC. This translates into CASSLFGTSSYNEQFF.

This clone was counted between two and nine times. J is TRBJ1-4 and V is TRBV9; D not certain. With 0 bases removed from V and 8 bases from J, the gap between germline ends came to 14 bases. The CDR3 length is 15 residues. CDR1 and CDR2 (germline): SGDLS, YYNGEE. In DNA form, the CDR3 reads TGTGCCAGCAGCGTAGCTACACGGGGAAGGGAAAAACTGTTTTTT. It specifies CASSVATRGREKLFF.

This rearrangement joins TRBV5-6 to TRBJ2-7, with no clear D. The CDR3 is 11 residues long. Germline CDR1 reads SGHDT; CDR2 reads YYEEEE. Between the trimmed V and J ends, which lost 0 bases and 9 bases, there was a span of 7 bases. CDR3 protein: CASSLDSRQYF. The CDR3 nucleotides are TGTGCCAGCAGCTTGGACAGCCGGCAGTACTTC.

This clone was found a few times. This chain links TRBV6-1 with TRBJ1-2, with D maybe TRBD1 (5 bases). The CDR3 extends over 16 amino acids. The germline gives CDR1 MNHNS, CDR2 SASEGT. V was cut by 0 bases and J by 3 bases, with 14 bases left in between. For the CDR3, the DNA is TGTGCCAGCAGTGAAGCGCCTCGCAGGGTGTACTATGGCTACACCTTC. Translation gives CASSEAPRRVYYGYTF.

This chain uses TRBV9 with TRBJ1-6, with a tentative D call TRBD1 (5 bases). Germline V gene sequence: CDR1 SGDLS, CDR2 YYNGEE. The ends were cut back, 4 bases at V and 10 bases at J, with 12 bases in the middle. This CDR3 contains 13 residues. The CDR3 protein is CASSPGGGSPLHF. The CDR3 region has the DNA TGTGCCAGCAGCCCCGGGGGGGGATCACCCCTCCACTTT. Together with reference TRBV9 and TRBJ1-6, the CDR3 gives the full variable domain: DSGVTQTPKHLITATGQRVTLRCSPRSGDLSVYWYQQSLDQGLQFLIQYYNGEERAKGNILERFSAQQFPDLHSELNLSSLELGDSALYFCASSPGGGSPLHFGNGTRLTVT.

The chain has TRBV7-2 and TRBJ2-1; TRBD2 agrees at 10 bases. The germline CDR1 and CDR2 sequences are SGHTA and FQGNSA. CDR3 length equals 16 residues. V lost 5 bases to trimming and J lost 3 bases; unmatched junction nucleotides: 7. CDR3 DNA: TGTGCCAGCAGCCCGAGTCTAGCGGGGGTCTACAATGAGCAGTTCTTC. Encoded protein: CASSPSLAGVYNEQFF.

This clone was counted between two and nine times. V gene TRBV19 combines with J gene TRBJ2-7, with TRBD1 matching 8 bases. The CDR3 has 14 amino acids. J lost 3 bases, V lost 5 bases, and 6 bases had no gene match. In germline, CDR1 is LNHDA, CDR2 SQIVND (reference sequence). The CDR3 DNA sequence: TGTGCCAGTAGTCCCGGGACAGGCCACTACGAGCAGTACTTC. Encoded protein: CASSPGTGHYEQYF.

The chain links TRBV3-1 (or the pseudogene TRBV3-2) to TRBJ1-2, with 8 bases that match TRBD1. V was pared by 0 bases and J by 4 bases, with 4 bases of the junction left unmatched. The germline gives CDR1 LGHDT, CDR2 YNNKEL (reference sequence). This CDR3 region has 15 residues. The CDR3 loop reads CASSQDRQGAYGYTF. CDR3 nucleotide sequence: TGTGCCAGCAGCCAAGATCGGCAGGGGGCCTATGGCTACACCTTC.

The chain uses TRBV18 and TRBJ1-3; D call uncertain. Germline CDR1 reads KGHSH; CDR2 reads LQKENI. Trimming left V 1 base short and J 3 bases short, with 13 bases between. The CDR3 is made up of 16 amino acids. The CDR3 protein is CASSPRGSPGGNTIYF. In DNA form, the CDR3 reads TGTGCCAGCTCACCACGCGGGTCGCCGGGTGGAAACACCATATATTTT. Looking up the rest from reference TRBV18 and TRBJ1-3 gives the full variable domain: NAGVMQNPRHLVRRRGQEARLRCSPMKGHSHVYWYRQLPEEGLKFMVYLQKENIIDESGMPKERFSAEFPKEGPSILRIQQVVRGDSAAYFCASSPRGSPGGNTIYFGEGSWLTVV.

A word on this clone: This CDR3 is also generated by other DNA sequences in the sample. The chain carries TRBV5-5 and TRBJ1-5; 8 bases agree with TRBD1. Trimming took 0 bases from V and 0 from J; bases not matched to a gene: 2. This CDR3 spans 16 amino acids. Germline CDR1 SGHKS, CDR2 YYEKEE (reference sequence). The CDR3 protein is CASSLGQGISNQPQHF. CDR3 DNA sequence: TGTGCCAGCAGCTTGGGACAGGGGATTAGCAATCAGCCCCAGCATTTT.

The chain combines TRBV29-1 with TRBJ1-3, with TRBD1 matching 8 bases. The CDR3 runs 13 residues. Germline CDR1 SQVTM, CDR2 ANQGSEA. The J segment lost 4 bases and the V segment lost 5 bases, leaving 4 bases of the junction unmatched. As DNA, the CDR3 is TGCAGCGTTCAGGGGGCTGAAGGAAACACCATATATTTT. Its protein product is CSVQGAEGNTIYF.

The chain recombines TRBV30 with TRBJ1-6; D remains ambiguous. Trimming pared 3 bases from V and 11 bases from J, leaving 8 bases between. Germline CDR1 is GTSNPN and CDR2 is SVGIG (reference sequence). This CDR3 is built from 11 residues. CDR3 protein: CAWREGAPLHF. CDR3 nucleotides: TGTGCCTGGAGAGAGGGTGCACCCCTCCACTTT.

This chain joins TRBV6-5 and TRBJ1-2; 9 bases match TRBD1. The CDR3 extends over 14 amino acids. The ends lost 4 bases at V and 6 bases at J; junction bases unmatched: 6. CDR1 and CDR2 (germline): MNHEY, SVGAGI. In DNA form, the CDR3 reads TGTGCCAGCAGTTCCCCTCGGACAGGGGATGGCTACACCTTC. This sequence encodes CASSSPRTGDGYTF.

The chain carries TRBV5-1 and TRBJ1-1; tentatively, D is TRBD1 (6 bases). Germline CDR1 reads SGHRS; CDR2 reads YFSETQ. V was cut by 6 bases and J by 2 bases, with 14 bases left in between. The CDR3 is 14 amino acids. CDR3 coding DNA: TGCGCCAGCAAAACGGACAGTTTAAACACTGAAGCTTTCTTT. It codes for CASKTDSLNTEAFF.

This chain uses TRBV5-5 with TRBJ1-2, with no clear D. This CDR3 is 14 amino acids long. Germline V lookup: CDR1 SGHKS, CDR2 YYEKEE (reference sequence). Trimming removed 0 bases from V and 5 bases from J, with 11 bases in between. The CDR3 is CASSLGSGVYGYTF. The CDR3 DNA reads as TGTGCCAGCAGCTTGGGTAGCGGAGTTTATGGCTACACCTTC.

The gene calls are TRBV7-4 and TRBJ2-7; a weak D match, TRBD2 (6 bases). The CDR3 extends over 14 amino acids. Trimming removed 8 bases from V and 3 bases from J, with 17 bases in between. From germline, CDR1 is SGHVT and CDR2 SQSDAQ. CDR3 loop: CASRRREYVYEQYF. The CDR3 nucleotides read TGTGCCAGCCGTCGGAGGGAATATGTCTACGAGCAGTACTTC.

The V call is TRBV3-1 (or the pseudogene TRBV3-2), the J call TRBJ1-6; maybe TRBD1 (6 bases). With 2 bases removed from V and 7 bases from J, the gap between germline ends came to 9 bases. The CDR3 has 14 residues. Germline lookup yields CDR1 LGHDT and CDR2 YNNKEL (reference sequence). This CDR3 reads CASSQTGRNSPLHF. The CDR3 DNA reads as TGTGCCAGCAGCCAAACAGGGAGAAATTCACCCCTCCACTTT.

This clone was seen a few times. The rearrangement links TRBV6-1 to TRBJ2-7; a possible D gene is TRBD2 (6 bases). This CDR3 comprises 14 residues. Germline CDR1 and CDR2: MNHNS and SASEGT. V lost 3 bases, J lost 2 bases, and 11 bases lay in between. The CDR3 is CASSEGLPPYEQYF. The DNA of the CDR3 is TGTGCCAGCAGTGAGGGACTCCCTCCCTACGAGCAGTACTTC.